This TCR beta chain was sequenced for a study of T cells expressing NK-cell markers. Whole-study context: It was from sorted CD3+CD56+NKG2C+, CD3+CD56+NKG2C- and CD3+CD56-NKG2C+ T cells that TCR beta repertoires came. Most of the eight sequenced donors tested HCMV-seropositive; one tested seronegative. Study conclusions and caveats: Of the CD8+ T cell pool in five or six donors, roughly 1.0-7.5% was accounted for by dominant NKG2C+ clonotypes.

Per the germline V gene, CDR1 is MNHEY and CDR2 is SVGEGT. The CDR3 contains 15 residues. A remark on this clonotype: As yet, its antigen is unknown.

One entry per CDR3 protein, without DNA, is what TCRdb gives after re-calling the 5' RACE reads. The table gives roughly 450,000 distinct CDR3 sequences; the top ten clones make up under 1.5% of it. Sequenced: blood T cells: a sorted CD56 or NKG2C T cell subset, CD4+ or CD8+ T cells, or bulk PBMC T cells (not recorded which). The sequence derives from a woman between 45 and 65 years old in good health. The J gene is TRBJ2-5, the V gene TRBV6-2 or TRBV6-3; TCRdb names TRBD2, which stays unverified in the absence of DNA. The CDR3 sequence is CASSYGGLVLETQYF.